This is a list of T cell receptor beta chains from one sample in a study of regulatory T cells in long-lasting Graves disease. TCRdb re-called the multiplex PCR reads with MiXCR, one entry per CDR3 protein. The sample shows approximately 690,000 distinct CDR3 sequences, 25% to 30% of them seen only once. This sample comprised peripheral blood mononuclear cells (PBMCs), obtained when the disease was refractory, from a patient treated with antithyroid drugs. Receptors were obtained from a female donor with Graves disease. CDR3s include the opening cysteine and the closing phenylalanine or tryptophan. Each record gives: D gene, J gene, clone size, V gene, CDR3 protein, CDR3 DNA. The D gene is left open where the match is weak. A row's size may be missing; if present it is once, few, many or a size class.

D gene: TRBD1; J gene: TRBJ2-7; clone size: NA; V gene: TRBV20-1; CDR3 protein: CSALGQGEYEQYF; CDR3 DNA: TGCAGTGCCCTCGGACAGGGGGAGTACGAGCAGTACTTC
D gene: NA; J gene: TRBJ2-2; clone size: few; V gene: TRBV7-2; CDR3 protein: CASSSTGFGELFF; CDR3 DNA: TGTGCCAGCAGTTCCACAGGGTTCGGGGAGCTGTTTTTT
D gene: TRBD1; J gene: TRBJ1-5; clone size: few; V gene: TRBV12-3/TRBV12-4; CDR3 protein: CASSSGTGYNQPQHF; CDR3 DNA: TGTGCCAGCAGTTCTGGGACAGGCTATAATCAGCCCCAGCATTTT
D gene: NA; J gene: TRBJ1-4; clone size: NA; V gene: TRBV12-3/TRBV12-4; CDR3 protein: CASSSRTPLGEKLFF; CDR3 DNA: TGTGCCAGCAGTTCTAGGACACCCCTGGGGGAAAAACTGTTTTTT
D gene: NA; J gene: TRBJ1-6; clone size: NA; V gene: TRBV12-3/TRBV12-4; CDR3 protein: CASNLHGNSPLHF; CDR3 DNA: TGTGCCAGCAACCTTCATGGAAATTCACCCCTCCACTTT
D gene: NA; J gene: TRBJ2-5; clone size: many; V gene: TRBV20-1; CDR3 protein: CSASLREETQYF; CDR3 DNA: TGCAGTGCTAGTCTCAGGGAAGAGACCCAGTACTTC
D gene: NA; J gene: TRBJ1-1; clone size: few; V gene: TRBV7-9; CDR3 protein: CASSLYSYTDTEAFF; CDR3 DNA: TGTGCCAGCAGCTTATATAGCTATACCGACACTGAAGCTTTCTTT
D gene: NA; J gene: TRBJ2-7; clone size: NA; V gene: TRBV20-1; CDR3 protein: CSASRPKGGLSYEQYF; CDR3 DNA: TGCAGTGCTAGTCGTCCGAAGGGAGGCCTCTCCTACGAGCAGTACTTC
D gene: NA; J gene: TRBJ2-3; clone size: NA; V gene: TRBV12-3/TRBV12-4; CDR3 protein: CASSSGGGTDTQYF; CDR3 DNA: TGTGCCAGCAGTTCCGGTGGGGGCACAGATACGCAGTATTTT
D gene: TRBD1; J gene: TRBJ1-4; clone size: many; V gene: TRBV5-1; CDR3 protein: CASSQGQGKEKLFF; CDR3 DNA: TGCGCCAGCAGCCAAGGACAGGGAAAAGAAAAACTGTTTTTT
D gene: NA; J gene: TRBJ1-1; clone size: few; V gene: TRBV4-1; CDR3 protein: CASSQGAQTDEAFF; CDR3 DNA: TGCGCCAGCAGCCAAGGCGCTCAGACGGATGAAGCTTTCTTT
D gene: NA; J gene: TRBJ1-5; clone size: few; V gene: TRBV2; CDR3 protein: CASSAEREGQPQHF; CDR3 DNA: TGTGCCAGCAGTGCGGAGAGGGAGGGTCAGCCCCAGCATTTT
D gene: TRBD1; J gene: TRBJ1-1; clone size: NA; V gene: TRBV9; CDR3 protein: CASSARTGVGIMNTEAFF; CDR3 DNA: TGTGCCAGCAGCGCCAGGACAGGGGTGGGAATCATGAACACTGAAGCTTTCTTT
D gene: TRBD2; J gene: TRBJ2-1; clone size: few; V gene: TRBV12-3/TRBV12-4; CDR3 protein: CASSLGGLAGEEVRNEQFF; CDR3 DNA: TGTGCCAGCAGCCTAGGGGGACTAGCGGGAGAAGAGGTGAGGAATGAGCAGTTCTTC
D gene: NA; J gene: TRBJ1-5; clone size: many; V gene: TRBV28; CDR3 protein: CASSLGREFNQPQHF; CDR3 DNA: TGTGCCAGCAGTTTGGGACGGGAGTTCAATCAGCCCCAGCATTTT
D gene: TRBD1; J gene: TRBJ2-7; clone size: few; V gene: TRBV19; CDR3 protein: CASSATHLGQVSYEQYF; CDR3 DNA: TGTGCCAGTAGTGCCACCCACCTCGGACAGGTCTCCTACGAGCAGTACTTC
D gene: NA; J gene: TRBJ2-7; clone size: many; V gene: TRBV11-2; CDR3 protein: CASSRNRVDGPTYEQYF; CDR3 DNA: TGTGCCAGCAGTAGAAACCGCGTTGACGGCCCGACCTACGAGCAGTACTTC
D gene: NA; J gene: TRBJ1-5; clone size: NA; V gene: TRBV4-1; CDR3 protein: CASSQDGGDYNQPQHF; CDR3 DNA: TGCGCCAGCAGCCAAGATGGCGGGGACTACAATCAGCCCCAGCATTTT
D gene: TRBD1; J gene: TRBJ2-2; clone size: few; V gene: TRBV6-2/TRBV6-3; CDR3 protein: CASSEEGQVIANTGELFF; CDR3 DNA: TGTGCCAGCAGTGAGGAGGGACAGGTGATCGCGAACACCGGGGAGCTGTTTTTT
D gene: TRBD1; J gene: TRBJ2-7; clone size: NA; V gene: TRBV6-2/TRBV6-3; CDR3 protein: CASRVAGTGAYEQYF; CDR3 DNA: TGTGCCAGCAGAGTAGCCGGGACAGGAGCCTACGAGCAGTACTTC
D gene: NA; J gene: TRBJ2-7; clone size: once; V gene: TRBV11-2; CDR3 protein: CASSLEALGVYEQCF; CDR3 DNA: TGTGCCAGCAGCTTGGAGGCCCTGGGCGTCTACGAGCAGTGCTTC
D gene: TRBD1; J gene: TRBJ1-3; clone size: NA; V gene: TRBV6-1; CDR3 protein: CASNPDRGGNTIYF; CDR3 DNA: TGTGCCAGCAACCCGGACAGGGGAGGAAACACCATATATTTT
D gene: NA; J gene: TRBJ2-2; clone size: NA; V gene: TRBV28; CDR3 protein: CASSFYEGLLNTGELFF; CDR3 DNA: TGTGCCAGCAGTTTTTACGAGGGACTTCTCAACACCGGGGAGCTGTTTTTT
D gene: TRBD2; J gene: TRBJ2-7; clone size: few; V gene: TRBV12-3/TRBV12-4; CDR3 protein: CASSFVSGRVDYEQYF; CDR3 DNA: TGTGCCAGCAGTTTCGTGAGCGGGAGGGTCGACTACGAGCAGTACTTC
D gene: NA; J gene: TRBJ2-7; clone size: NA; V gene: TRBV11-2; CDR3 protein: CASSSRWGLAETYEQYF; CDR3 DNA: TGTGCCAGCAGCTCCCGATGGGGGCTAGCGGAAACCTACGAGCAGTACTTC
D gene: NA; J gene: TRBJ2-5; clone size: many; V gene: TRBV3-1; CDR3 protein: CASSQDSHYQETQYF; CDR3 DNA: TGTGCCAGCAGCCAAGATTCCCACTACCAAGAGACCCAGTACTTC
D gene: NA; J gene: TRBJ1-1; clone size: few; V gene: TRBV12-3/TRBV12-4; CDR3 protein: CASLAGRAFF; CDR3 DNA: TGTGCCAGTTTGGCAGGGCGGGCTTTCTTT
D gene: NA; J gene: TRBJ1-2; clone size: NA; V gene: TRBV27; CDR3 protein: CASSFWGGGAEGYTF; CDR3 DNA: TGTGCCAGCAGTTTTTGGGGTGGGGGGGCTGAGGGCTACACCTTC
D gene: NA; J gene: TRBJ2-3; clone size: NA; V gene: TRBV28; CDR3 protein: CASTGAPDTQYF; CDR3 DNA: TGTGCCAGCACAGGAGCCCCAGATACGCAGTATTTT
D gene: NA; J gene: TRBJ1-1; clone size: many; V gene: TRBV6-5; CDR3 protein: CASSYGGDTEAFF; CDR3 DNA: TGTGCCAGCAGTTACGGAGGAGACACTGAAGCTTTCTTT
D gene: NA; J gene: TRBJ2-2; clone size: NA; V gene: TRBV10-3; CDR3 protein: CAIQQYTGELFF; CDR3 DNA: TGTGCCATCCAGCAGTACACCGGGGAGCTGTTTTTT
D gene: NA; J gene: TRBJ1-1; clone size: few; V gene: TRBV28; CDR3 protein: CASSLIHPGRGSEAFF; CDR3 DNA: TGTGCCAGCAGTTTGATTCATCCGGGCCGAGGCTCTGAAGCTTTCTTT
D gene: TRBD2; J gene: TRBJ2-7; clone size: NA; V gene: TRBV7-9; CDR3 protein: CASSLSHPRTSGSPYEQYF; CDR3 DNA: TGTGCCAGCAGCTTATCCCACCCACGGACTAGCGGGAGTCCCTACGAGCAGTACTTC
D gene: NA; J gene: TRBJ1-1; clone size: NA; V gene: TRBV25-1; CDR3 protein: CASSGPKGQTTEAFF; CDR3 DNA: TGTGCCAGCAGTGGCCCGAAAGGACAGACCACTGAAGCTTTCTTT
D gene: TRBD1; J gene: TRBJ2-3; clone size: NA; V gene: TRBV5-5; CDR3 protein: CASSLSGQGGHAQYF; CDR3 DNA: TGTGCCAGCAGCTTGTCGGGACAGGGCGGTCATGCGCAGTATTTT
D gene: NA; J gene: TRBJ1-6; clone size: many; V gene: TRBV2; CDR3 protein: CASSDRDNSPLHF; CDR3 DNA: TGTGCCAGCAGTGACAGGGACAATTCACCCCTCCACTTT
D gene: NA; J gene: TRBJ1-6; clone size: NA; V gene: TRBV12-3/TRBV12-4; CDR3 protein: CAGSFSLGGTYRSPLHF; CDR3 DNA: TGTGCCGGCAGCTTTAGCTTGGGGGGGACGTACCGGTCACCCCTCCACTTT
D gene: NA; J gene: TRBJ1-6; clone size: many; V gene: TRBV28; CDR3 protein: CASRNPGIGPLHF; CDR3 DNA: TGTGCCAGCCGCAATCCCGGGATTGGACCCCTCCACTTT
D gene: TRBD1; J gene: TRBJ1-1; clone size: NA; V gene: TRBV24-1; CDR3 protein: CATSDPPQGVPGRDFF; CDR3 DNA: TGTGCCACCAGTGACCCTCCACAGGGGGTCCCAGGTCGTGATTTCTTT
D gene: TRBD1; J gene: TRBJ1-2; clone size: many; V gene: TRBV12-3/TRBV12-4; CDR3 protein: CASREQGAKGYGYTF; CDR3 DNA: TGTGCCAGCAGGGAACAGGGGGCGAAAGGCTATGGCTACACCTTC
D gene: NA; J gene: TRBJ1-3; clone size: NA; V gene: TRBV20-1; CDR3 protein: CSASIGDTIYF; CDR3 DNA: TGCAGTGCTTCGATCGGGGACACCATATATTTT
D gene: TRBD1; J gene: TRBJ1-3; clone size: many; V gene: TRBV2; CDR3 protein: CASRNNRDRGNTIYF; CDR3 DNA: TGTGCCAGCAGAAACAACCGGGACAGGGGAAACACCATATATTTT
D gene: NA; J gene: TRBJ1-2; clone size: many; V gene: TRBV27; CDR3 protein: CASNPGGGYGYTF; CDR3 DNA: TGTGCCAGCAACCCGGGGGGAGGCTATGGCTACACCTTC
D gene: NA; J gene: TRBJ1-5; clone size: NA; V gene: TRBV20-1; CDR3 protein: CSARAGFPNQPQHF; CDR3 DNA: TGCAGTGCTAGAGCAGGTTTTCCAAATCAGCCCCAGCATTTT
D gene: NA; J gene: TRBJ2-7; clone size: many; V gene: TRBV12-3/TRBV12-4; CDR3 protein: CASSLVRRQTYEQYF; CDR3 DNA: TGTGCCAGCAGTTTAGTTCGGCGACAGACCTACGAGCAGTACTTC
D gene: TRBD1; J gene: TRBJ1-2; clone size: few; V gene: TRBV6-5; CDR3 protein: CASSYFPGQGILGYTF; CDR3 DNA: TGTGCCAGCAGTTACTTTCCGGGACAGGGAATACTTGGCTACACCTTC
D gene: NA; J gene: TRBJ2-5; clone size: many; V gene: TRBV18; CDR3 protein: CASSPSQETQYF; CDR3 DNA: TGTGCCAGCTCACCTAGCCAAGAGACCCAGTACTTC
D gene: TRBD2; J gene: TRBJ2-4; clone size: NA; V gene: TRBV19; CDR3 protein: CASSIAGGNIQYF; CDR3 DNA: TGTGCCAGTAGCATAGCGGGAGGGAACATTCAGTACTTC
D gene: NA; J gene: TRBJ1-5; clone size: NA; V gene: TRBV6-1; CDR3 protein: CASTGDRQTGRPQHF; CDR3 DNA: TGTGCCAGCACCGGCGACAGGCAAACCGGCCGGCCCCAGCATTTT
D gene: TRBD2; J gene: TRBJ2-5; clone size: few; V gene: TRBV20-1; CDR3 protein: CSARGTSGRLKTQYF; CDR3 DNA: TGCAGTGCTAGAGGGACTAGCGGGCGTCTAAAGACCCAGTACTTC
D gene: TRBD1; J gene: TRBJ1-2; clone size: NA; V gene: TRBV18; CDR3 protein: CASSPPGGSAYGYTF; CDR3 DNA: TGTGCCAGCTCACCGCCAGGGGGTTCTGCCTATGGCTACACCTTC
D gene: TRBD1; J gene: TRBJ2-5; clone size: NA; V gene: TRBV12-3/TRBV12-4; CDR3 protein: CASSYVPRDRESQETQYF; CDR3 DNA: TGTGCCAGCAGTTATGTCCCCCGGGACAGGGAAAGCCAAGAGACCCAGTACTTC